This passage covers 24 T cell receptor beta chains from one sample sequenced in a study of T cell responses to AZD1222 COVID-19 vaccine. Sequencing was performed with immunoSEQ multiplex PCR; in TCRdb, only in-frame clones are kept and a portion is missing. The sample shows some 120,000 clones, over 75% of them seen only once. Sequenced material: peripheral blood, taken on day 0 of MenACWY control vaccination. The receptor set was obtained from an adult in good health.

The chain carries TRBV29-1 and TRBJ1-2, with TRBD1 as a possible D gene (5 bases). The CDR3 consists of 11 residues. Trimming cost V 4 bases and J 8 bases, with 11 bases left between them. CDR1 SQVTM and CDR2 ANQGSEA come from the germline V gene. The CDR3 region is CSVGGRVGYTF. CDR3 nucleotides: TGCAGCGTTGGGGGGAGGGTCGGCTACACCTTC. Complete variable domain (other parts from reference TRBV29-1 and TRBJ1-2): SAVISQKPSRDICQRGTSLTIQCQVDSQVTMMFWYRQQPGQSLTLIATANQGSEATYESGFVIDKFPISRPNLTFSTLTVSNMSPEDSSIYLCSVGGRVGYTFGSGTRLTVV.

The gene calls are TRBV5-1 and TRBJ2-2; maybe TRBD2 (5 bases). V lost 0 bases to trimming and J lost 6 bases, with 12 bases between them. CDR1 and CDR2 (germline): SGHRS, YFSETQ. This CDR3 is built from 15 residues. CDR3 sequence reads: CASSLALTRAGELFF. CDR3 nucleotides: TGCGCCAGCAGCTTGGCCTTAACGAGGGCCGGGGAGCTGTTTTTT.

J is TRBJ1-6 and V is TRBV5-1, with a tentative D call TRBD1 (5 bases). V was clipped by 4 bases and J by 7 bases, with 12 bases between them. The germline gives CDR1 SGHRS, CDR2 YFSETQ. CDR3 length: 14 residues. In nucleotides, the CDR3 is TGCGCCAGCAGCCGGGACTCCTTCAATTCACCCCTCCACTTT. Protein: CASSRDSFNSPLHF.

The chain carries TRBV4-1 and TRBJ1-2; D might be TRBD1 (6 bases). Germline V gene data show CDR1 as MGHRA and CDR2 as YSYEKL. Trimming cost V 2 bases and J 6 bases, with 10 bases left between them. The CDR3 is 13 residues long. In DNA, the CDR3 is TGCGCCAGCAGCCAAAGAGGGGGTAATGGCTACACCTTC. Protein sequence: CASSQRGGNGYTF.

The chain joins TRBV18 to TRBJ1-2, with 8 bases that match TRBD1. In germline, CDR1 is KGHSH, CDR2 LQKENI. The ends lost 3 bases at V and 0 bases at J; junction bases unmatched: 3. The CDR3 loop spans 15 amino acids. CDR3 amino acids: CASSPGQGSNYGYTF. The CDR3 DNA reads TGTGCCAGCTCACCCGGACAGGGATCTAACTATGGCTACACCTTC. Together with reference TRBV18 and TRBJ1-2, the CDR3 gives the full variable domain: NAGVMQNPRHLVRRRGQEARLRCSPMKGHSHVYWYRQLPEEGLKFMVYLQKENIIDESGMPKERFSAEFPKEGPSILRIQQVVRGDSAAYFCASSPGQGSNYGYTFGSGTRLTVV.

The chain joins TRBV19 to TRBJ1-5; D remains ambiguous. With 5 bases removed from V and 6 bases from J, the gap between germline ends came to 14 bases. CDR3 size: 14 residues. CDR1 is LNHDA and CDR2 is SQIVND in the germline V gene (reference sequence). As DNA, the CDR3 is TGTGCCAGTAGTGCGGGGTATGAGGGTCAGCCCCAGCATTTT. Translation: CASSAGYEGQPQHF.

The V gene is TRBV9, the J gene TRBJ2-5; the D is unclear. V lost 0 bases to trimming and J lost 2 bases, with 11 bases between them. This CDR3 is built from 15 residues. Germline assignment: CDR1 SGDLS and CDR2 YYNGEE. The CDR3 coding sequence is TGTGCCAGCAGCGTAGAGAGCAGCACACAAGAGACCCAGTACTTC. Its protein is CASSVESSTQETQYF.

J is TRBJ2-1 and V is TRBV2; D call uncertain. Germline V lookup: CDR1 SNHLY, CDR2 FYNNEI. The CDR3 sequence is 11 residues long. V was shortened by 7 bases and J by 4 bases, with 5 bases between the two germline ends. The CDR3 region has the DNA TGTGCCAGCACCCCTTACAATGAGCAGTTCTTC. As protein: CASTPYNEQFF.

The chain combines TRBV5-1 with TRBJ2-5; 10 bases match TRBD1. J lost 5 bases, V lost 0 bases, and 4 bases had no gene match. CDR1 and CDR2 (germline): SGHRS, YFSETQ. This CDR3 has 15 amino acids. CDR3 DNA sequence: TGCGCCAGCAGCTTGGCCGGACAGGGGGTGGAGACCCAGTACTTC. This gives the protein CASSLAGQGVETQYF.

With respect to this clone: This same CDR3 is encoded by further DNA sequences in the sample. This sequence joins TRBV6-2 or TRBV6-3 and TRBJ1-1; D gene uncertain. This CDR3 contains 13 residues. Deletions cut 2 bases from V and 1 base from J, with 5 bases between. Germline V gene data show CDR1 as MNHEY and CDR2 as SVGEGT. In DNA, the CDR3 is TGTGCCAGCAGTTACATCGGGAACACTGAAGCTTTCTTT. Protein: CASSYIGNTEAFF.

V is TRBV2 and J is TRBJ2-1, with 12 bases fitting TRBD2. The CDR3 length is 16 residues. V was clipped by 6 bases and J by 8 bases; unmatched bases: 11. From germline, CDR1 is SNHLY and CDR2 FYNNEI. The CDR3 DNA is TGTGCCAGCAGACTCCTTCTAGCGGGGGGGAGCGATGAGCAGTTCTTC. Protein product: CASRLLLAGGSDEQFF.

The CDR3 DNA reads TGTGCCAGCTGCATTTCTAGGGACAGCACTGAAGCTTTCTTT. Its protein is CASCISRDSTEAFF. The J gene is TRBJ1-1, the V gene TRBV27, with TRBD1 matching 7 bases. The CDR3 spans 14 residues. Looked up from germline, CDR1 is MNHEY and CDR2 is SMNVEV (reference sequence). The ends lost 8 bases at V and 4 bases at J; junction bases unmatched: 10.

The V gene is TRBV3-1 (or the pseudogene TRBV3-2), the J gene TRBJ2-3; 7 nucleotides align to TRBD2. Unmatched junction bases numbered 5, after V lost 0 bases and J lost 8 bases. This CDR3 has 14 residues. In germline, CDR1 is LGHDT, CDR2 YNNKEL (reference sequence). As DNA, the CDR3 is TGTGCCAGCAGCCAAGATCGTACTAGCGTTACGCAGTATTTT. This translates into CASSQDRTSVTQYF.

The chain has TRBV27 and TRBJ2-1; no definite D call. The germline CDR1 and CDR2 sequences are MNHEY and SMNVEV (reference sequence). V lost 2 bases and J 14 bases, leaving 19 bases between the germline ends. This CDR3 comprises 14 residues. CDR3 nucleotide sequence: TGTGCCAGCAGTTTAGGTTCTGTCGCCCGCCCGAAGTTCTTC. Protein product: CASSLGSVARPKFF.

This rearrangement joins TRBV11-2 to TRBJ1-4, with D perhaps matching TRBD1 (5 bases). The CDR3 extends over 18 amino acids. The V end lost 0 bases, the J end lost 8 bases, and 22 bases lay between the germline ends. Germline V gene lookup returns CDR1 SGHAT and CDR2 FQNNGV. In DNA form, the CDR3 reads TGTGCCAGCAGCTTAGATCGAAGATGGCGCAGGGTGAACGAAAAACTGTTTTTT. This encodes CASSLDRRWRRVNEKLFF.

This clone has only one observation. V usage is TRBV5-4 and J usage is TRBJ1-4, with 9 bases matching TRBD1. Germline V gives CDR1 SGHNT, CDR2 YYREEE (reference sequence). The length of the CDR3 is 16 residues. V shed 4 bases and J 5 bases; nucleotides not matched to a gene: 9. The CDR3 DNA follows: TGTGCCAGCAGCCCATCCTCCGGGACAGGGAATGAAAAACTGTTTTTT. Its translation is CASSPSSGTGNEKLFF. Drawing the rest from reference TRBV5-4 and TRBJ1-4, the complete variable domain is ETGVTQSPTHLIKTRGQQVTLRCSSQSGHNTVSWYQQALGQGPQFIFQYYREEENGRGNFPPRFSGLQFPNYSSELNVNALELDDSALYLCASSPSSGTGNEKLFFGSGTQLSVL.

The rearrangement links TRBV10-3 to TRBJ2-1, with D unresolved. In germline, CDR1 is ENHRY, CDR2 SYGVKD. The CDR3 spans 13 residues. The ends were cut back, 0 bases at V and 8 bases at J, with 8 bases in the middle. The CDR3 DNA follows: TGTGCCATCAGTGAGTCGTCACGCGATGAGCAGTTCTTC. It yields the protein CAISESSRDEQFF.

This chain connects TRBV25-1 to TRBJ1-2; no clear D gene. Trimming took 7 bases from V and 2 from J, leaving 11 bases between them. The germline CDR1 and CDR2 sequences are MGHDK and SYGVNS. There are 13 residues in the CDR3. In DNA form, the CDR3 reads TGTGCCAGCACCCACGACGCCAACTATGGCTACACCTTC. Protein product: CASTHDANYGYTF.

The V and J genes are TRBV11-1 and TRBJ2-5; 7 bases map to TRBD1. This CDR3 is built from 14 residues. Germline values: CDR1 SGHAT, CDR2 FQDESV (reference sequence). J gave up 4 bases and V 4 bases, and 6 bases lay outside the gene matches. Here the CDR3 reads CASSSTGDAETQYF. The CDR3, as DNA: TGTGCCAGCAGCTCTACAGGGGACGCAGAGACCCAGTACTTC.

V usage is TRBV4-1 and J usage is TRBJ1-2, with D possibly being TRBD1 (5 bases). With 1 base removed from V and 4 bases from J, the gap between germline ends came to 13 bases. The CDR3 runs 15 residues. Looked up from germline, CDR1 is MGHRA and CDR2 is YSYEKL. CDR3 sequence: CASSQAGTGAYGYTF. DNA for the CDR3: TGCGCCAGCAGCCAAGCCGGGACCGGAGCCTATGGCTACACCTTC.

The gene calls are TRBV10-1 and TRBJ2-3, with D possibly matching TRBD1 (5 bases). CDR3 length: 15 amino acids. CDR1 WNHNN and CDR2 SYGVQD come from the germline V gene (reference sequence). V dropped 2 bases and J dropped 4 bases, with 13 bases sitting between them. The CDR3 DNA follows: TGCGCCAGCAGTGAGGTGCAGGGAAGGTCAGATACGCAGTATTTT. It encodes CASSEVQGRSDTQYF.

The chain combines TRBV4-1 with TRBJ1-2; D remains ambiguous. Germline CDR1 reads MGHRA; CDR2 reads YSYEKL. The CDR3 runs 16 residues. V was trimmed by 0 bases and J by 5 bases, leaving 16 bases between them. The CDR3 DNA follows: TGCGCCAGCAGCCAAGATAGAGGGCCGGAGATTTATGGCTACACCTTC. Amino acid sequence: CASSQDRGPEIYGYTF.

This clone was seen only a few times. This chain joins TRBV5-6 and TRBJ1-2; perhaps TRBD1 as D (5 bases). Between the trimmed V and J ends, which lost 1 base and 8 bases, there was a span of 18 bases. The germline V gene encodes CDR1 SGHDT and CDR2 YYEEEE. The length of the CDR3 is 15 residues. DNA of the CDR3: TGTGCCAGCAGCTTGCGGGGCTCCCGAATCGTGGGCTACACCTTC. Translated: CASSLRGSRIVGYTF.

The chain links TRBV2 to TRBJ1-5, with D possibly TRBD1 on 5 matching bases. The CDR3 consists of 15 residues. V shed 5 bases and J shed 1 base, with 12 bases lying between them. Germline assignment: CDR1 SNHLY and CDR2 FYNNEI. CDR3 sequence reads: CASSLQEMSNQPQHF. The CDR3 nucleotides are TGTGCCAGCAGTTTACAGGAGATGAGCAATCAGCCCCAGCATTTT.